A single sample gave rise to the 25 T cell receptor beta chains below, sequenced in a study of Graves' ophthalmopathy and Graves' hyperthyroidism. As the template, RNA transcripts were used to amplify TCR beta CDR3 regions. Second-round multiplex PCR came after a first-round RT-PCR that employed HTBI primers. MiXCR was run by TCRdb on the multiplex PCR reads, yielding one entry per CDR3 protein. The data hold over a million distinct CDR3 sequences, with 35% to 45% observed a single time. Specimen: peripheral blood or thyroid tissue (not recorded which). Receptors originate from an adult man with Graves' hyperthyroidism.

This clonotype was recorded many times. The chain links TRBV29-1 to TRBJ2-7; D ambiguous. The germline V gene encodes CDR1 SQVTM and CDR2 ANQGSEA. Trimming shortened V by 0 bases and J by 2 bases, and 5 bases separated the two germline ends. The CDR3 extends over 12 amino acids. The CDR3 DNA follows: TGCAGCGTTGAAGATAACGCCTACGAGCAGTACTTC. Translation: CSVEDNAYEQYF.

The chain combines TRBV28 with TRBJ2-5, with TRBD2 matching over 10 bases. The CDR3 extends over 15 amino acids. Germline CDR1 is MDHEN and CDR2 is SYDVKM. V lost 6 bases, J lost 5 bases, and 9 bases stayed unmatched. The CDR3 nucleotides read TGTGCCAGCAGCATCCAGCGGGGGGGCCTGGAGACCCAGTACTTC. Translated: CASSIQRGGLETQYF.

In its sample, this clonotype was seen a few times. The chain uses TRBV2 and TRBJ1-6; TRBD1 matches at 10 bases. Trimming took 4 bases from V and 1 from J; bases not matched to a gene: 7. Germline V gene sequence: CDR1 SNHLY, CDR2 FYNNEI. This CDR3 has 18 amino acids. CDR3 in amino acids: CASSVRQGASSYNSPLHF. As DNA, the CDR3 is TGTGCCAGCAGTGTCAGACAGGGGGCTAGTTCCTATAATTCACCCCTCCACTTT.

There are many counts of this clonotype. The V gene is TRBV7-8, the J gene TRBJ1-6, with a tentative D call TRBD1 (6 bases). Trimming took 5 bases from V and 10 from J, leaving 18 bases between them. CDR3 length equals 15 residues. Germline CDR1 reads SGHVS; CDR2 reads FQNEAQ. DNA of the CDR3: TGTGCCAGCAGCCCCCGAGGCAGGGGATCCTCACCCCTCCACTTT. It is translated as CASSPRGRGSSPLHF.

At least ten counts were recorded for this clonotype. The chain has TRBV7-2 and TRBJ1-5; weak D call: TRBD1 (6 bases). CDR1 SGHTA and CDR2 FQGNSA come from the germline V gene. This CDR3 comprises 15 residues. V shed 1 base and J shed 6 bases, with 13 bases lying between them. The CDR3 region has the DNA TGTGCCAGCAGCTTAGTGGGAGGGGGGGGTCAGCCCCAGCATTTT. Translation: CASSLVGGGGQPQHF.

This clonotype appeared many times. CDR3 residues: CASSPIIGVYGYTF. Written as DNA, the CDR3 is TGTGCCAGCAGTCCCATTATAGGGGTTTACGGCTACACCTTC. This chain uses TRBV12-3 or TRBV12-4 with TRBJ1-2; TRBD1 is a possible D gene (5 bases). Trimming stripped 5 bases from V and 8 bases from J, with 18 bases between. CDR3 length equals 14 residues.

V is TRBV15 and J is TRBJ2-6; TRBD1 matches 7 bases. J was trimmed by 2 bases and V by 2 bases; bases with no gene match: 0. There are 15 residues in the CDR3. Per germline, CDR1 LNHNV and CDR2 YYDKDF (reference sequence). This CDR3 reads CATSRQGAGANVLTF. In DNA form, the CDR3 reads TGTGCCACCAGCAGACAGGGGGCTGGGGCCAACGTCCTGACTTTC.

The sample holds a few counts of this clonotype. The rearrangement joins TRBV7-9 to TRBJ1-4; no definite D call. Germline V gene lookup returns CDR1 SEHNR and CDR2 FQNEAQ (reference sequence). V shed 2 bases and J shed 7 bases, with 8 bases lying between them. The CDR3 sequence is 13 residues long. The CDR3 spells CASSLMGAEKLFF. In DNA form, the CDR3 reads TGTGCCAGCAGCTTAATGGGCGCTGAAAAACTGTTTTTT. The full variable domain, its missing parts supplied by reference TRBV7-9 and TRBJ1-4, is DTGVSQNPRHKITKRGQNVTFRCDPISEHNRLYWYRQTLGQGPEFLTYFQNEAQLEKSRLLSDRFSAERPKGSFSTLEIQRTEQGDSAMYLCASSLMGAEKLFFGSGTQLSVL.

The chain couples TRBV6-6 to TRBJ2-7, with D possibly TRBD1 on 6 matching bases. The V gene lost 7 bases and the J gene lost 5 bases, with 15 bases spanning the gap. This CDR3 has 13 amino acids. CDR1 MNHNY and CDR2 SVGAGI come from the germline V gene (reference sequence). The CDR3 coding sequence is TGTGCCAGCACCCACAGGGAGTTAAACGAGCAGTACTTC. Amino acid sequence: CASTHRELNEQYF.

Concerning this clonotype: This clone may be a read error of a much larger clone one base away. The CDR3 carries no conserved terminal phenylalanine or tryptophan, so it likely arises from a read error. CDR3 coding DNA: TGTGCCAGCACCTTCGGGGTCGGGAACACTGAAGCTTTCCTT. Encoded protein: CASTFGVGNTEAFL. V and J are TRBV5-6 and TRBJ1-1; the D is unclear. Germline loops: CDR1 SGHDT, CDR2 YYEEEE. This CDR3 contains 14 residues. The V end lost 6 bases, the J end lost 1 base, and 13 bases lay between the germline ends.

This clonotype occurred many times. The chain uses TRBV13 and TRBJ2-7; D remains ambiguous. V was shortened by 5 bases and J by 4 bases, with 9 bases between the two germline ends. This CDR3 is 12 amino acids long. CDR1 PRHDT and CDR2 FYEKMQ come from the germline V gene (reference sequence). In DNA form, the CDR3 reads TGTGCCAGCAGCGAACGACTGTACGAGCAGTACTTC. This encodes CASSERLYEQYF. Using reference TRBV13 and TRBJ2-7 for the parts outside the CDR3, the full variable domain is AAGVIQSPRHLIKEKRETATLKCYPIPRHDTVYWYQQGPGQDPQFLISFYEKMQSDKGSIPDRFSAQQFSDYHSELNMSSLELGDSALYFCASSERLYEQYFGPGTRLTVT.

This sequence joins TRBV24-1 and TRBJ2-5; D may match TRBD1 or TRBD2 (7 bases each). This CDR3 region has 15 residues. The germline gives CDR1 KGHDR, CDR2 SFDVKD. V was shortened by 3 bases and J by 4 bases, with 14 bases between the two germline ends. The CDR3 here is CATSDPGRGRETQYF. DNA of the CDR3: TGTGCCACCAGTGATCCTGGGAGGGGGCGAGAGACCCAGTACTTC.

This clonotype was detected a few times. This sequence joins TRBV4-1 and TRBJ1-1; D unclear. The CDR3 is 13 amino acids. CDR1 is MGHRA, CDR2 YSYEKL, per germline. V shed 1 base and J shed 10 bases, with 13 bases lying between them. In DNA form, the CDR3 reads TGCGCCAGCAGCCAAGGTACCTCCACGAGAGCTTTCTTT. It is translated as CASSQGTSTRAFF.

This clonotype was seen many times. This chain connects TRBV6-5 to TRBJ1-1; D is unclear. This CDR3 is built from 11 residues. Trimming removed 0 bases at V and 7 bases at J, with 3 bases between. CDR1 is MNHEY and CDR2 is SVGAGI in the germline V gene. CDR3 coding DNA: TGTGCCAGCAGTTACTCGGGTGAAGCTTTCTTT. This gives the protein CASSYSGEAFF.

This clonotype was found many times. The chain carries TRBV10-3 and TRBJ2-3; D might be TRBD2 (5 bases). Germline lookup yields CDR1 ENHRY and CDR2 SYGVKD. This CDR3 has 15 amino acids. Between the trimmed V and J ends, which lost 0 bases and 0 bases, there was a span of 7 bases. The CDR3 is CAISESRGSTDTQYF. The DNA of the CDR3 is TGTGCCATCAGTGAGTCGCGAGGGAGCACAGATACGCAGTATTTT.

In the case of this clonotype: At one boundary the junction diverges from the germline segment, which might be a read error. This chain joins TRBV15 and TRBJ2-2; 7 bases fit TRBD2. Germline values: CDR1 LNHNV, CDR2 YYDKDF (reference sequence). The CDR3 is 16 amino acids. DNA for the CDR3: TGTGCCACCGGCAGAGAGCTGGGGGGGATGGCCGGGGAGCTGTTTTTT. It encodes CATGRELGGMAGELFF.

Points on this clonotype: Sequence at one end of the junction differs from germline and may be a read error. The chain couples TRBV7-9 to TRBJ2-7, with a weak D call TRBD1 (6 bases). The length of the CDR3 is 11 residues. The germline V gene has CDR1 SEHNR and CDR2 FQNEAQ (reference sequence). CDR3: CASSLSGQNTF. For the CDR3, the DNA is TGTGCCAGCAGCTTGTCCGGACAGAATACATTC.

The chain couples TRBV4-2 to TRBJ1-5; D might be TRBD1 (5 bases). The CDR3 length is 17 residues. In germline, CDR1 is LGHNA, CDR2 YNFKEQ. V was cut by 5 bases and J by 7 bases, with 24 bases left in between. The CDR3: CASSEGRRERFLQPQHF. In DNA form, the CDR3 reads TGTGCCAGCAGCGAAGGACGCAGGGAACGCTTTTTACAGCCCCAGCATTTT.

This clonotype was seen a few times. A single base separates this from a much larger clone, so it may be a read error. The chain is built from TRBV5-1 and TRBJ2-5; possibly TRBD2 for D (6 bases). This CDR3 has 15 amino acids. The V gene's germline CDR1 is SGHRS and CDR2 YFSETQ. DNA of the CDR3: TGCGCCAGCAGCTTGGACGGGCGGGACCAAGAGATCCAGTACTTC. It specifies CASSLDGRDQEIQYF.

This rearrangement joins TRBV19 to TRBJ2-7; D may be TRBD1 or TRBD2 (5 bases each). Germline CDR1 is LNHDA and CDR2 is SQIVND (reference sequence). CDR3 length equals 17 residues. Trimming removed 5 bases from V and 3 bases from J, with 23 bases in between. CDR3: CASSPRDFGTLNYEQYF. In nucleotides, the CDR3 is TGTGCCAGTAGTCCTAGGGATTTCGGGACGCTAAACTACGAGCAGTACTTC.

This sequence joins TRBV7-8 and TRBJ2-2, with 13 bases identical to TRBD2. The CDR3 spans 15 residues. The germline gives CDR1 SGHVS, CDR2 FQNEAQ. V lost 6 bases to trimming and J lost 7 bases; unmatched junction nucleotides: 5. The CDR3 loop reads CASRSGTSGNGELFF. CDR3 coding DNA: TGTGCCAGCAGGTCTGGGACTAGCGGGAACGGGGAGCTGTTTTTT.

This clonotype was counted only a few times. This chain links TRBV20-1 with TRBJ2-5, with D perhaps matching TRBD1 or TRBD2 (5 bases each). Germline CDR1 reads DFQATT; CDR2 reads SNEGSKA (reference sequence). V was clipped by 2 bases and J by 5 bases, with 24 bases between them. This CDR3 has 17 residues. CDR3 DNA sequence: TGCAGTGCTAGACCCTCCGGGACGGCGGGTTATATGGAGACCCAGTACTTC. This sequence encodes CSARPSGTAGYMETQYF.

In its sample, this clonotype was seen once. The rearrangement uses TRBV2 and TRBJ1-5; TRBD1 might be the D (6 bases). The CDR3 spans 16 residues. In germline, CDR1 is SNHLY, CDR2 FYNNEI. V was pared by 5 bases and J by 1 base, with 15 bases between. In DNA, the CDR3 is TGTGCCAGCAGTACACAGGGATTGGGCAGCAATCAGCCCCAGCATTTT. Translated, it gives CASSTQGLGSNQPQHF.

This clonotype was seen many times. V and J are TRBV19 and TRBJ2-7, with TRBD2 as a possible D gene (6 bases). The germline V and J ends were trimmed by 5 bases and 7 bases, with 18 bases remaining between them. The CDR3 totals 14 residues. Looked up from germline, CDR1 is LNHDA and CDR2 is SQIVND (reference sequence). CDR3 sequence reads: CASSSGTPSLEQYF. The CDR3 bases are TGTGCCAGTAGTTCCGGGACTCCCTCCCTGGAGCAGTACTTC.

A note on this clonotype: This sequence may be a read error, since a much larger clone differs from it by one base. V is TRBV7-9 and J is TRBJ1-1; D might be TRBD1 (5 bases). CDR1 is SEHNR and CDR2 is FQNEAQ in the germline V gene (reference sequence). This CDR3 region has 16 residues. V was clipped by 6 bases and J by 3 bases, with 20 bases between them. CDR3: CASSPNVEGLDTEAFF. The CDR3 nucleotides are TGTGCCAGCAGTCCCAACGTAGAGGGGTTGGACACTGAAGCTTTCTTT.